The rows below give T cell receptor beta chains drawn from one sample of a study of cytomegalovirus exposure and HLA in healthy donors. Here immunoSEQ multiplex PCR was the method, and the copy in TCRdb shows in-frame clones only, minus some. The specimen's table records over 100,000 clones. Specimen: PBMCs. Every receptor here comes from a man aged 25-40 years in good health and CMV-seronegative. Each CDR3 is given with its conserved first and last residue. A D gene is named only where the DNA matches it firmly.

v_gene	j_gene	d_gene	CDR3nt	CDR3aa
TRBV6-1	TRBJ2-7	TRBD2	TGTGCCAGCAGAGCTACCGGGACTAGTTCCGAGCAGTACTTC	CASRATGTSSEQYF
TRBV9	TRBJ2-3	TRBD2	TGTGCCAGCAGCGCCCAGAAGGGACTAGCGGGGTTCACAGATACGCAGTATTTT	CASSAQKGLAGFTDTQYF
TRBV6-6	TRBJ1-2	.	TGTGCCAGCAGATTTGACTTATCCTCTGGCTACACCTTC	CASRFDLSSGYTF
TRBV27	TRBJ1-1	TRBD1	TGTGCCAGCCTACAGGGGGTGAACACTGAAGCTTTCTTT	CASLQGVNTEAFF
TRBV5-1	TRBJ2-7	TRBD2	TGCGCCAGCAGCGGCGGGGGGCCCCCCCCCTACGAGCAGTACTTC	CASSGGGPPPYEQYF
TRBV11-2	TRBJ2-5	TRBD1	TGTGCCAGCAGCTTAGGGACAGGGAACTTGGAGACCCAGTACTTC	CASSLGTGNLETQYF
TRBV5-1	TRBJ2-6	TRBD1	TGCGCCAGCACGGACAGGGACCCGCCTGGGGCCAACGTCCTGACTTTC	CASTDRDPPGANVLTF
TRBV5-6	TRBJ2-7	TRBD2	TGTGCCAGCAGCTTGGGCCTAGCGGGGTCCTACGAGCAGTACTTC	CASSLGLAGSYEQYF
TRBV28	TRBJ2-2	.	TGTGCCAGCAGTTTCCGCAGGGGCGGGACCGGGGAGCTGTTTTTT	CASSFRRGGTGELFF
TRBV7-2	TRBJ2-3	TRBD2	TGTGCCAGCAGCTTACAGCGGGGGGGCACAGATACGCAGTATTTT	CASSLQRGGTDTQYF